This section outlines one TCR beta chain sequence together with its context. Original handling: How many nucleated cells were present was estimated from reference gene primer amplification. Only in-frame clones appear in the TCRdb table, and some are missing; sequencing was by immunoSEQ multiplex PCR. Clone size and V and J calls were adopted from that table, with D and trimming inferred from the DNA. The sample consists of some 100,000 clones, around nine tenths of them appearing once. The data are from a study of blood T cell repertoires in COVID-19. The germline gives CDR1 SGDLS, CDR2 YYNGEE. This CDR3 region has 15 residues. The J segment lost 7 bases and the V segment lost 3 bases, leaving 12 bases of the junction unmatched.

The sample was peripheral blood. V gene TRBV9 combines with J gene TRBJ1-2, with 7 bases aligning to TRBD1. The TCR comes from a man between 50 and 59 years old with acute or convalescent COVID-19. CDR3 DNA: TGTGCCAGCAGCGGAAGGGACAGTGCATTAGGTGGCTACACCTTC. Translation: CASSGRDSALGGYTF.